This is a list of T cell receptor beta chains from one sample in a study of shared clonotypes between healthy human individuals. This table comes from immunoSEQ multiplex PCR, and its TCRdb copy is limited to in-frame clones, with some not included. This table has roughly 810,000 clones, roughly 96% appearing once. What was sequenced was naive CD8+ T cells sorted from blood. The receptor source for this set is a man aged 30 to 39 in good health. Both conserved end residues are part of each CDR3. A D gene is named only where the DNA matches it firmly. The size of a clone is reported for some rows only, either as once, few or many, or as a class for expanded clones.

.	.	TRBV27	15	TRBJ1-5	CASSLGGLSNQPQHF	TGTGCCAGCAGTTTAGGGGGGCTCAGCAATCAGCCCCAGCATTTT
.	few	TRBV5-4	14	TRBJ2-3	CASSLAGYTDTQYF	TGTGCCAGCAGCTTGGCCGGCTACACAGATACGCAGTATTTT
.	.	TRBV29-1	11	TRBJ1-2	CSVVVRYGYTF	TGCAGCGTTGTTGTACGCTATGGCTACACCTTC
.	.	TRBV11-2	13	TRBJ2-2	CASSLANTGELFF	TGTGCCAGCAGCTTAGCCAACACCGGGGAGCTGTTTTTT
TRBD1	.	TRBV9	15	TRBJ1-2	CASSGQTGGEYGYTF	TGTGCCAGCAGCGGCCAGACAGGGGGCGAGTATGGCTACACCTTC
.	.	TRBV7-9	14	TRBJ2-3	CASSLLGEGDTQYF	TGTGCCAGCAGCCTCCTTGGAGAGGGAGATACGCAGTATTTT
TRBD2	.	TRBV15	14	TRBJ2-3	CATEASGSTDTQYF	TGTGCCACCGAGGCTAGCGGAAGCACAGATACGCAGTATTTT
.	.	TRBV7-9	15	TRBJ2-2	CASSLGQGETGELFF	TGTGCCAGCAGCTTAGGTCAGGGTGAAACCGGGGAGCTGTTTTTT
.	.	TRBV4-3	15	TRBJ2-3	CASSQAKGGTDTQYF	TGCGCCAGCAGCCAAGCGAAGGGGGGCACAGATACGCAGTATTTT
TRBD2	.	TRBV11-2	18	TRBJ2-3	CASSLDTWSGSDTDTQYF	TGTGCCAGCAGCTTAGATACGTGGAGCGGGAGTGACACAGATACGCAGTATTTT
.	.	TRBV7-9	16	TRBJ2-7	CASSSGHHRGRGEQYF	TGTGCCAGCAGCTCCGGCCACCACAGAGGAAGGGGCGAGCAGTACTTC
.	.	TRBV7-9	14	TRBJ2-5	CASSLLMVRETQYF	TGTGCCAGCAGCTTATTGATGGTCCGCGAGACCCAGTACTTC
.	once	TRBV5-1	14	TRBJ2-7	CASSYMGGTYEQYF	TGCGCCAGCAGTTACATGGGGGGCACATACGAGCAGTACTTC
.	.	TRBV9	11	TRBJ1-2	CASSRHDGYTF	TGTGCCAGCAGTAGACATGATGGCTACACCTTC
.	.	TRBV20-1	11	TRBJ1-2	CSARVDYGYTF	TGCAGTGCTAGAGTAGACTATGGCTACACCTTC
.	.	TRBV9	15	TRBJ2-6	CASSVAASGANVLTF	TGTGCCAGCAGCGTAGCGGCATCCGGGGCCAACGTCCTGACTTTC
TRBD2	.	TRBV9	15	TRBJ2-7	CASSVAASGSYEQYF	TGTGCCAGCAGCGTAGCAGCTAGCGGTTCGTACGAGCAGTACTTC
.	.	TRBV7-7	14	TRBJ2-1	CASSLTGDRNEQFF	TGTGCCAGCAGCTTAACGGGAGATCGCAATGAGCAGTTCTTC
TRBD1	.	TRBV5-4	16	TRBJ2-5	CASSGGSTGFRETQYF	TGTGCCAGCAGCGGTGGATCGACAGGGTTTAGAGAGACCCAGTACTTC
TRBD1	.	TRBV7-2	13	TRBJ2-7	CASSPRQGYEQYF	TGTGCCAGCAGCCCCCGACAGGGCTACGAGCAGTACTTC
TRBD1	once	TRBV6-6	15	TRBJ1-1	CASSYRTGGSTEAFF	TGTGCCAGCAGTTATCGGACAGGGGGGTCTACTGAAGCTTTCTTT
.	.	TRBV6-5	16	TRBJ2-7	CASSYSLGGGFYEQYF	TGTGCCAGCAGTTACTCCCTTGGTGGGGGATTCTACGAGCAGTACTTC
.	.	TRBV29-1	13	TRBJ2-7	CSARDGQNIEQYF	TGCAGCGCGAGAGATGGACAGAATATCGAGCAGTACTTC
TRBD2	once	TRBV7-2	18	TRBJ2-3	CASSFPSGETTSTDTQYF	TGTGCCAGCAGCTTCCCTAGCGGAGAAACGACTAGCACAGATACGCAGTATTTT
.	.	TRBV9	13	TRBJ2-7	CASSPRSSYEQYF	TGTGCCAGCAGCCCCCGTAGCAGCTACGAGCAGTACTTC
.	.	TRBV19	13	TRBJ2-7	CASRAGGAYEQYF	TGTGCCAGTCGCGCCGGGGGAGCCTACGAGCAGTACTTC
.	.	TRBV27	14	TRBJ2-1	CASRRKAAYNEQFF	TGTGCCAGCAGGCGTAAGGCAGCCTACAATGAGCAGTTCTTC
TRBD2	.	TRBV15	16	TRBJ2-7	CATSGISTSGAFEQYF	TGTGCCACCAGCGGAATATCGACTAGCGGGGCCTTCGAGCAGTACTTC
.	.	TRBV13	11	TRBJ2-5	CASSSRTGQYF	TGTGCCAGCAGCTCTCGGACGGGCCAGTACTTC
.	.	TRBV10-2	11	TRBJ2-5	CATRDHETQYF	TGCGCCACCCGGGACCATGAGACCCAGTACTTC
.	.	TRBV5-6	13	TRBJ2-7	CASSLAAVYEQYF	TGTGCCAGCAGCTTGGCGGCTGTGTACGAGCAGTACTTC
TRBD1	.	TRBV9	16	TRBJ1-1	CASSGSRRDSNTEAFF	TGTGCCAGCAGCGGATCAAGGAGGGACAGTAACACTGAAGCTTTCTTT
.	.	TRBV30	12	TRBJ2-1	CAWGRLDNEQFF	TGTGCCTGGGGCCGCCTAGACAATGAGCAGTTCTTC
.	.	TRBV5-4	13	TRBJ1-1	CASSFQGGTEAFF	TGTGCCAGCAGCTTTCAGGGTGGGACTGAAGCTTTCTTT
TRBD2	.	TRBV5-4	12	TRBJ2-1	CASSPGGLAKFF	TGTGCCAGCAGCCCAGGCGGACTAGCGAAGTTCTTC
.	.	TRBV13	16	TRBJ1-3	CASSSSGGTKLFPIYF	TGTGCCAGCAGCTCCTCGGGCGGGACCAAGTTGTTCCCCATATATTTT